A single sample gave rise to the 9 T cell receptor beta chains below, sequenced in a study of shared clonotypes between healthy human individuals. Naive CD8 cells lacked CD45RO, underwent positive selection for CCR7 and left out terminally differentiated effector memory CD45RA+ cells. Profiled with immunoSEQ multiplex PCR; TCRdb holds only in-frame clones, not every one. This table holds more than 2 million clones, about 93% found once. Specimen: naive CD8+ T cells from PBMCs. These receptors came from a man in his late teens or twenties in good health. Some clones in this sample may be carry-over from other donors' samples.

The rearrangement uses TRBV7-8 and TRBJ2-5, with 8 bases aligning to TRBD1. Germline V gene data show CDR1 as SGHVS and CDR2 as FQNEAQ. Unmatched junction bases numbered 7, after V lost 5 bases and J lost 5 bases. The CDR3 loop spans 14 amino acids. The CDR3 nucleotides are TGTGCCAGCAGCCCTACAGGGGGATGGGAGACCCAGTACTTC. This encodes CASSPTGGWETQYF.

This chain joins TRBV6-5 and TRBJ1-3; D remains unclear. V lost 3 bases, J lost 4 bases, and 10 bases lay in between. The CDR3 runs 14 residues. Germline V CDR1 and CDR2: MNHEY, SVGAGI. CDR3 loop: CASSYMGGGNTIYF. The CDR3 DNA reads TGTGCCAGCAGTTATATGGGAGGCGGAAACACCATATATTTT.

J is TRBJ2-2 and V is TRBV2; 7 positions match TRBD2. V dropped 8 bases and J dropped 5; count of bases not matched to a gene: 14. Per the germline V gene, CDR1 is SNHLY and CDR2 is FYNNEI. The CDR3 spans 16 residues. The DNA of the CDR3 is TGTGCCAGCGGGGGTGAGGCGGGAGTGGGGACCGGGGAGCTGTTTTTT. Translation gives CASGGEAGVGTGELFF.

The chain employs TRBV2 and TRBJ2-3; D is ambiguous. The CDR3 sequence is 14 residues long. V was cut by 1 base and J by 4 bases, with 9 bases left in between. Germline V CDR1 and CDR2: SNHLY, FYNNEI. CDR3 coding DNA: TGTGCCAGCAGTGAAGGCCGTAGCCCAGATACGCAGTATTTT. It specifies CASSEGRSPDTQYF.

About this clone itself: This same CDR3 is encoded by further DNA sequences in the sample. V gene TRBV27 combines with J gene TRBJ2-7, with 7 bases that match TRBD1. The J segment lost 4 bases and the V segment lost 2 bases, leaving 2 bases of the junction unmatched. The CDR3 loop spans 13 amino acids. Germline CDR1 reads MNHEY; CDR2 reads SMNVEV (reference sequence). The CDR3 bases are TGTGCCAGCAGTTTAGAGACAGGGTACGAGCAGTACTTC. Amino acids: CASSLETGYEQYF.

The chain recombines TRBV2 with TRBJ2-1; D is ambiguous. V lost 0 bases and J 13 bases, leaving 10 bases between the germline ends. Germline V CDR1 and CDR2: SNHLY, FYNNEI. CDR3 size: 12 residues. The chain's CDR3 is CASSEATNHQFF. The CDR3 coding sequence is TGTGCCAGCAGTGAAGCTACCAATCATCAGTTCTTC.

The rearrangement uses TRBV25-1 and TRBJ2-3, with D perhaps TRBD2 (6 bases). Per the germline V gene, CDR1 is MGHDK and CDR2 is SYGVNS. Trimming took 2 bases from V and 0 from J, leaving 9 bases between them. There are 15 residues in the CDR3. The CDR3 is CASSEAGTSTDTQYF. CDR3 DNA: TGTGCCAGCAGTGAAGCGGGAACTAGCACAGATACGCAGTATTTT.

V gene TRBV9 combines with J gene TRBJ1-1; perhaps TRBD1 as D (6 bases). The CDR3 totals 16 residues. CDR1 SGDLS and CDR2 YYNGEE come from the germline V gene. Trimming left V 1 base short and J 2 bases short, with 15 bases between. CDR3 amino acids: CASSVRPDRYNTEAFF. Written as DNA, the CDR3 is TGTGCCAGCAGCGTACGACCCGACAGGTACAACACTGAAGCTTTCTTT.

The chain combines TRBV11-2 with TRBJ2-1, with D possibly being TRBD2 (6 bases). The CDR3 runs 15 residues. V lost 5 bases, J lost 4 bases, and 15 bases lay in between. Germline V gives CDR1 SGHAT, CDR2 FQNNGV. CDR3 amino acids: CASSHRDSLYNEQFF. The CDR3 DNA follows: TGTGCCAGCAGCCACCGGGACTCCCTTTACAATGAGCAGTTCTTC. Together with reference TRBV11-2 and TRBJ2-1, the CDR3 gives the full variable domain: EAGVAQSPRYKIIEKRQSVAFWCNPISGHATLYWYQQILGQGPKLLIQFQNNGVVDDSQLPKDRFSAERLKGVDSTLKIQPAKLEDSAVYLCASSHRDSLYNEQFFGPGTRLTVL.